This TCR beta chain was documented in a study of T-cell memory formation after mild COVID-19. General study points: Whether day 37 second-wave clones are SARS-CoV-2-specific was not confirmed. Contracting clones from day 15 to 85 showed balanced CD4/CD8; later expanders favored CD4+.

This clonotype is medium-sized (0.01 to 0.1%). Its antigen is as yet unknown. J lost 2 bases, V lost 4 bases, and 6 bases had no gene match. Germline CDR1 is KGHSH and CDR2 is LQKENI. The CDR3 covers 15 residues. Employing constant-segment primers, 5'RACE generated TCR alpha and TCR beta cDNA libraries bearing sample barcodes and UMIs. MiXCR, applied by TCRdb to the 5' RACE reads, yields one record per CDR3 protein. The sample has fewer than 5,500 distinct CDR3 sequences, under 45% seen once. This TCR was recovered from an adult who had mild COVID-19 (a few samples of this study predate the infection). Cell type and time point are not known. The sample consisted of PBMCs or a T cell subset sorted from them (not recorded which). This rearrangement joins TRBV18 to TRBJ2-5; 8 nucleotides agree with TRBD1. For the CDR3, the DNA is TGTGCCAGCTCACGCACCTACAGGGGGCAAGAGACCCAGTACTTC. Residues: CASSRTYRGQETQYF.